A single sample gave rise to the 17 T cell receptor beta chains below, sequenced in a study of OX40 agonist ivuxolimab in advanced cancers. Profiling relied on immunoSEQ multiplex PCR, and the TCRdb table lists in-frame clones only, not all of them. Of some 59,000 clones detected, 85% to 90% appear once; the ten largest clones hold around 5%. The source was CD4+ or CD8+ T cells sorted from blood, collected in a trial of the OX40 agonist ivuxolimab. The receptor set was obtained from an adult with an advanced solid tumor such as melanoma, head and neck, liver or kidney cancer.

The CDR3 here is CASSEDSKETQYF. The CDR3 coding sequence is TGTGCCAGCAGTGAGGACTCTAAAGAGACCCAGTACTTC. The rearrangement joins TRBV2 to TRBJ2-5, with D possibly matching TRBD2 (5 bases). Between the trimmed V and J ends, which lost 3 bases and 3 bases, there was a span of 8 bases. The CDR3 loop spans 13 amino acids. Per the germline V gene, CDR1 is SNHLY and CDR2 is FYNNEI.

The V and J genes are TRBV19 and TRBJ2-1; 8 positions match TRBD2. Germline V gene sequence: CDR1 LNHDA, CDR2 SQIVND (reference sequence). There are 15 residues in the CDR3. The trim removed 4 bases at V and 2 bases at J, leaving 4 bases unmatched. CDR3 region: CASSTTSGTYNEQFF. The CDR3 nucleotides read TGTGCCAGTAGTACCACTAGCGGTACCTACAATGAGCAGTTCTTC.

The chain joins TRBV6-6 to TRBJ1-1; D possibly corresponds to TRBD1 (6 bases). CDR3 length: 14 amino acids. V lost 2 bases and J 1 base, leaving 8 bases between the germline ends. Germline CDR1 and CDR2: MNHNY and SVGAGI (reference sequence). Here the CDR3 reads CASSYDRRNTEAFF. The CDR3 DNA reads TGTGCCAGCAGTTACGACAGGAGGAACACTGAAGCTTTCTTT.

In its sample, this clone was seen once. The chain couples TRBV30 to TRBJ2-7; 8 positions agree with TRBD1. The germline V gene has CDR1 GTSNPN and CDR2 SVGIG (reference sequence). With 5 bases clipped from V and 3 bases from J, the junction kept 3 bases outside the gene matches. The length of the CDR3 is 12 residues. This chain's CDR3 is CAWQGASYEQYF. Written as DNA, the CDR3 is TGTGCCTGGCAGGGGGCTAGCTACGAGCAGTACTTC.

CDR3 in amino acids: CASSSPTATYGYTF. The DNA for the CDR3 is TGTGCCAGCAGCTCCCCGACAGCGACCTATGGCTACACCTTC. V and J are TRBV11-2 and TRBJ1-2, with a tentative D call TRBD1 (5 bases). The CDR3 extends over 14 amino acids. The V end was cut by 4 bases, the J end by 4 bases, with 13 bases between. Germline CDR1 and CDR2: SGHAT and FQNNGV.

The chain is built from TRBV5-1 and TRBJ1-6, with 8 bases aligning to TRBD1. CDR3 length: 15 residues. CDR1 is SGHRS, CDR2 YFSETQ, per germline. Germline trimming cut 3 bases from V and 7 bases from J; bases unmatched to any gene: 6. The CDR3 here is CASSYRTGQNSPLHF. The CDR3 coding sequence is TGCGCCAGCAGCTACAGGACAGGGCAAAATTCACCCCTCCACTTT. Complete variable domain (other parts from reference TRBV5-1 and TRBJ1-6): KAGVTQTPRYLIKTRGQQVTLSCSPISGHRSVSWYQQTPGQGLQFLFEYFSETQRNKGNFPGRFSGRQFSNSRSEMNVSTLELGDSALYLCASSYRTGQNSPLHFGNGTRLTVT.

The V gene is TRBV18, the J gene TRBJ2-5; no clear D. V was shortened by 5 bases and J by 5 bases, with 12 bases between the two germline ends. CDR3 length: 13 amino acids. Germline loops: CDR1 KGHSH, CDR2 LQKENI. Here the CDR3 reads CASSVGSIETQYF. As DNA, the CDR3 is TGTGCCAGCTCAGTCGGGTCGATCGAGACCCAGTACTTC.

This clone was seen a single time. The chain joins TRBV4-2 to TRBJ2-1; 9 positions match TRBD2. The CDR3 covers 11 residues. With 7 bases clipped from V and 10 bases from J, the junction kept 2 bases outside the gene matches. Germline CDR1 reads LGHNA; CDR2 reads YNFKEQ. The CDR3 region has the DNA TGTGCCAGCAACCTAGCGGGGGAGCAGTTCTTC. Translating it yields CASNLAGEQFF.

J is TRBJ2-1 and V is TRBV6-4; TRBD2 matches at 7 bases. The CDR3 length is 15 residues. V shed 6 bases, J shed 0 bases, and the junction held 5 bases outside the gene matches. CDR1 MRHNA and CDR2 SNTAGT come from the germline V gene. CDR3 sequence: CASRREGSSYNEQFF. The CDR3 DNA reads as TGTGCCAGCAGGAGGGAGGGGAGCTCCTACAATGAGCAGTTCTTC.

CDR3: CASSETGMNTEAFF. In nucleotides, the CDR3 is TGTGCCAGCAGCGAGACAGGGATGAACACTGAAGCTTTCTTT. The chain couples TRBV25-1 to TRBJ1-1; 7 bases map to TRBD1. From germline, CDR1 is MGHDK and CDR2 SYGVNS. The CDR3 loop spans 14 amino acids. The V gene end was trimmed by 6 bases and the J gene end by 0 bases; junction bases not matched to a gene: 4.

The count of this clone is one. The rearrangement joins TRBV27 to TRBJ1-1; TRBD1 matches at 10 bases. CDR3 length: 13 amino acids. Germline CDR1 and CDR2: MNHEY and SMNVEV (reference sequence). The trim removed 5 bases at V and 10 bases at J, leaving 7 bases unmatched. CDR3 sequence: CASSPTGGVSAFF. CDR3 nucleotides: TGTGCCAGCAGTCCGACAGGGGGCGTTTCAGCTTTCTTT.

Only one count was recorded for this clone. This chain joins TRBV19 and TRBJ2-5; TRBD2 agrees at 9 bases. Germline V gene sequence: CDR1 LNHDA, CDR2 SQIVND (reference sequence). The junction had 10 bases not matched to a gene; V was cut back by 6 bases and J by 2 bases. The CDR3 extends over 16 amino acids. The CDR3 DNA follows: TGTGCCAGTAGGTCATCGGGACTAGCCCAACAAGAGACCCAGTACTTC. Its protein is CASRSSGLAQQETQYF.

The J gene is TRBJ2-1, the V gene TRBV7-3; TRBD2 aligns across 8 bases. Germline-derived CDR1 and CDR2 are SGHTA and FQGTGA. The CDR3 totals 15 residues. The J segment lost 9 bases and the V segment lost 6 bases, leaving 13 bases of the junction unmatched. Here the CDR3 DNA reads TGTGCCAGCAGGTATCCGGGACTAGTAGGAGGTGAGCAGTTCTTC. It yields the protein CASRYPGLVGGEQFF.

The genes are TRBV7-9 and TRBJ1-3, with 7 bases matching TRBD1. The CDR3 totals 16 residues. Germline loops: CDR1 SEHNR, CDR2 FQNEAQ (reference sequence). V dropped 3 bases and J dropped 2; count of bases not matched to a gene: 7. CDR3 DNA sequence: TGTGCCAGCAGCTTGACCGACAGGGTCGCTGGAAACACCATATATTTT. Translation: CASSLTDRVAGNTIYF.

The chain combines TRBV2 with TRBJ1-4; a possible D gene is TRBD1 (6 bases). V was cut by 4 bases and J by 10 bases, with 19 bases left in between. Per the germline V gene, CDR1 is SNHLY and CDR2 is FYNNEI. The CDR3 runs 15 residues. The CDR3 coding sequence is TGTGCCAGCAGTGTATTGGCAGGGGATACGGGAAAACTGTTTTTT. The encoded protein is CASSVLAGDTGKLFF.

The gene calls are TRBV18 and TRBJ1-2; 9 bases are shared with TRBD1. CDR3 length equals 14 residues. Germline V gene lookup returns CDR1 KGHSH and CDR2 LQKENI. The J segment lost 7 bases and the V segment lost 7 bases, leaving 10 bases of the junction unmatched. For the CDR3, the DNA is TGTGCCAGCTTTTCCGGGACAGGGACGGGTGGCTACACCTTC. This translates into CASFSGTGTGGYTF.

This clone has only a few counts. The J gene is TRBJ2-1, the V gene TRBV7-8; D not resolved. V was pared by 2 bases and J by 11 bases, with 7 bases between. CDR3 length: 11 residues. The germline CDR1 and CDR2 sequences are SGHVS and FQNEAQ. The CDR3 DNA reads as TGTGCCAGCAGCTTATATGATAAGCAGTTCTTC. This gives the protein CASSLYDKQFF.